Sequencing of this T cell receptor (beta chain) was carried out in a study of T cell responses to AZD1222 COVID-19 vaccine. The CDR3 has 16 residues. Per the germline V gene, CDR1 is MNHEY and CDR2 is SMNVEV (reference sequence). V lost 6 bases and J lost 6; bases outside the gene matches: 13. Assay used: immunoSEQ multiplex PCR; TCRdb lists only in-frame clones, some missing. Of 100,000 to 150,000 clones in the sample, about 90% were seen once. The sample here was peripheral blood, taken on day 0 of AZD1222 vaccination. This chain connects TRBV27 to TRBJ2-1; 8 bases are shared with TRBD2. This receptor was identified in an adult in good health. CDR3 sequence reads: CASRELSGSPRNEQFF. The CDR3 DNA follows: TGTGCCAGCAGGGAGCTGAGCGGGAGCCCTCGCAATGAGCAGTTCTTC.